This T cell receptor (beta chain) came from a study of tumour-infiltrating T cells in Burkitt lymphoma (dated by TCRdb to about 2020). For context, the study as a whole: TCR repertoire data were correlated with clinical outcome; productive clonality predicted overall and progression-free survival, independent of established prognosticators including age at diagnosis.

This clone was counted a single time. Its cognate antigen has yet to be identified. Nothing much larger sits one base from this clone, and base qualities are not available. The library was prepared using the immunoSEQ multiplex PCR assay. TCRdb retrieved this table from immuneACCESS and kept in-frame rearrangements only. Not all clones are present; in checked studies, unresolved V genes account for under half, and no reason is known for the remainder. The sample profile shows under 2,500 clones; 81% of them were found once. The ten top clones hold more than 5.5% of the sample. This clonotype originated in a human donor with diffuse large B-cell lymphoma. The sequencing sample was made of tumor tissue.

The sequenced DNA: TGCGCCAGCAGCCAAGTCCCCGGGACAGTAAATGAAAAACTGTTTTTT. Its protein product is CASSQVPGTVNEKLFF. The sequence joins TRBV4-1 to TRBJ1-4, with 7 junctional bases fitting TRBD1. The CDR3 has 16 amino acids, counting the end cysteine and phenylalanine. The kept DNA is CDR3 alone, 48 bases in frame from the first base. CDR1 and CDR2 (MGHRA, YSYEKL) derive from the germline V gene. V trim: 1 base; J trim: 5 bases; unmatched bases: 7.